Listed below are T cell receptor beta chains from one sample, sequenced in a study of a mutant IDH1 vaccine in newly diagnosed glioma. Their antigens remain unidentified. Generated by immunoSEQ multiplex PCR, the TCRdb table keeps only in-frame clones and is missing some. The sample holds roughly 34,000 clones, 75% to 95% seen once. The sample in question was PBMCs, obtained from a glioma patient whose treatment included an IDH1 peptide vaccine. The receptors shown here come from a woman between 35 and 50 years old with glioma. CDR3s include the opening cysteine and the closing phenylalanine or tryptophan. The order of the fields is clone size, D gene, V gene, J gene, CDR3 protein, CDR3 DNA. A D gene is named only where the DNA matches it firmly. Not every row has a clone size; where given, it reads once, few, many or a size class.

-	TRBD1	TRBV2	TRBJ2-7	CASRDGQGGAYEQYF	TGTGCCAGCAGGGATGGACAGGGAGGTGCGTACGAGCAGTACTTC
once	TRBD1	TRBV2	TRBJ2-7	CASNVDRAYEQYF	TGTGCCAGCAATGTGGACAGGGCCTACGAGCAGTACTTC
-	-	TRBV12-5	TRBJ1-5	CASRSADGRNQPQHF	TGTGCTAGTCGATCGGCGGACGGCCGAAATCAGCCCCAGCATTTT
-	-	TRBV7-8	TRBJ2-1	CASSLQGRPRPDQQFF	TGTGCCAGCAGCTTACAGGGACGCCCTCGTCCGGATCAGCAGTTCTTC
-	TRBD1	TRBV5-1	TRBJ2-7	CASSPGQIDYEQYF	TGCGCCAGCAGCCCGGGACAGATCGACTACGAGCAGTACTTC
-	TRBD1	TRBV6-5	TRBJ2-5	CASRETGGRGETQYF	TGTGCCAGCAGGGAAACAGGGGGCCGAGGAGAGACCCAGTACTTC
-	-	TRBV5-1	TRBJ1-1	CASSTDGNTEAFF	TGCGCCAGCAGCACGGACGGGAACACTGAAGCTTTCTTT
-	TRBD1	TRBV4-1	TRBJ2-5	CASSTQTGPQETQYF	TGCGCCAGCAGCACCCAGACAGGGCCACAAGAGACCCAGTACTTC
-	-	TRBV6-5	TRBJ1-6	CATWTASSYNSPLHF	TGTGCCACCTGGACGGCGAGCTCCTATAATTCACCCCTCCACTTT
-	TRBD1	TRBV30	TRBJ1-5	CAWRTGGGNQPQHF	TGTGCCTGGAGGACAGGGGGCGGCAATCAGCCCCAGCATTTT
-	-	TRBV7-2	TRBJ2-2	CASSPSRGSNTGELFF	TGTGCCAGCAGCCCTAGCCGGGGGTCGAACACCGGGGAGCTGTTTTTT
-	-	TRBV7-9	TRBJ2-3	CASNRQSSTDTQYF	TGTGCCAGCAATAGGCAGTCTAGCACAGATACGCAGTATTTT
-	-	TRBV5-5	TRBJ2-7	CASSLQVSSSYEQYF	TGTGCCAGCAGCTTGCAGGTCTCGAGCTCCTACGAGCAGTACTTC
-	-	TRBV6-5	TRBJ2-5	CASSTTRGPQGTQYF	TGTGCCAGCAGTACCACACGGGGCCCCCAGGGGACCCAGTACTTC
-	TRBD1	TRBV6-5	TRBJ1-2	CASSYLGQGARGYTF	TGTGCCAGCAGTTACTTGGGACAGGGGGCACGTGGCTACACCTTC
-	-	TRBV25-1	TRBJ1-4	CASSGRDGEVGEKLFF	TGTGCCAGCAGTGGCCGTGACGGGGAGGTCGGGGAAAAACTGTTTTTT
-	TRBD2	TRBV5-1	TRBJ2-7	CASSLASGTYEQYF	TGCGCCAGCAGCTTGGCTAGCGGCACCTACGAGCAGTACTTC
-	TRBD1	TRBV5-1	TRBJ2-1	CASSLVGQGPYNEQFF	TGCGCCAGCAGCTTGGTGGGACAGGGGCCCTACAATGAGCAGTTCTTC
-	-	TRBV6-5	TRBJ2-5	CASSWERLGEETQYF	TGTGCCAGCAGTTGGGAACGACTGGGAGAAGAGACCCAGTACTTC
-	TRBD2	TRBV15	TRBJ2-5	CATSSYGLAGKETQYF	TGTGCCACCAGCAGCTACGGACTAGCGGGGAAAGAGACCCAGTACTTC
-	-	TRBV5-5	TRBJ1-5	CASSDLGGNQPQHF	TGTGCCAGCAGCGACCTTGGGGGGAATCAGCCCCAGCATTTT
-	TRBD2	TRBV2	TRBJ2-1	CATPRFEEAASGRIYDEQFF	TGTGCCACACCAAGATTTGAGGAGGCGGCTAGCGGGAGAATCTATGATGAGCAGTTCTTC
-	-	TRBV6-4	TRBJ2-5	CASTHPTEGFSQETQYF	TGTGCCAGCACCCACCCAACGGAGGGTTTCAGTCAAGAGACCCAGTACTTC
-	-	TRBV10-3	TRBJ2-3	CAISDGGRRADTQYF	TGTGCCATCAGTGACGGGGGCAGAAGGGCAGATACGCAGTATTTT
-	TRBD2	TRBV27	TRBJ2-3	CASSYSGGDTDTQYF	TGTGCCAGCAGTTATAGCGGGGGCGACACAGATACGCAGTATTTT
-	TRBD1	TRBV5-6	TRBJ2-1	CASGIMTGGAYNEQFF	TGTGCCAGCGGCATTATGACAGGGGGCGCCTACAATGAGCAGTTCTTC
-	-	TRBV23-1	TRBJ1-5	CASSPTQVQPQHF	TGCGCCAGCAGTCCCACCCAAGTGCAGCCCCAGCATTTT
-	-	TRBV2	TRBJ2-6	CASWVGVMSSGANVLTF	TGTGCCAGCTGGGTAGGGGTTATGAGCTCTGGGGCCAACGTCCTGACTTTC
-	-	TRBV10-3	TRBJ2-3	CAISAGGSGTDTQYF	TGTGCCATCAGTGCGGGGGGCTCGGGCACAGATACGCAGTATTTT
-	-	TRBV5-1	TRBJ1-1	CASSLTPDGSNTEAFF	TGCGCCAGCAGCTTAACCCCGGATGGATCCAACACTGAAGCTTTCTTT
-	TRBD1	TRBV2	TRBJ2-7	CASSGDRVYEQYF	TGTGCCAGCAGTGGGGACAGGGTCTACGAGCAGTACTTC
-	-	TRBV20-1	TRBJ2-3	CSASADTQYF	TGCAGTGCTAGCGCGGATACGCAGTATTTT
-	-	TRBV6-5	TRBJ1-1	CASSRDWGNTEAFF	TGTGCCAGCAGTAGGGACTGGGGGAACACTGAAGCTTTCTTT
-	TRBD1	TRBV6-6	TRBJ1-5	CASQKTGEVFGQPQHF	TGTGCCAGTCAGAAAACAGGGGAGGTTTTTGGTCAGCCCCAGCATTTT
-	TRBD1	TRBV7-9	TRBJ2-3	CASSFQGVTQYF	TGTGCCAGCAGCTTTCAGGGGGTAACGCAGTATTTT
-	-	TRBV5-4	TRBJ2-7	CASSRTESYEQYF	TGTGCCAGCAGCAGGACCGAATCTTACGAGCAGTACTTC
-	-	TRBV7-8	TRBJ2-6	CASSLRRSGANVLTF	TGTGCCAGCAGCTTAAGACGCTCTGGGGCCAACGTCCTGACTTTC
-	TRBD1	TRBV5-1	TRBJ1-4	CASSLNGATGAGKLFF	TGCGCCAGCAGCTTGAACGGGGCGACAGGGGCGGGAAAACTGTTTTTT
-	-	TRBV19	TRBJ2-7	CASSFLPRSGGTPNEQYF	TGTGCCAGTAGTTTCCTCCCCCGGAGTGGAGGGACCCCCAACGAGCAGTACTTC
-	-	TRBV4-3	TRBJ1-1	CASSRGTGFSAFF	TGCGCCAGCAGTAGGGGCACCGGGTTCTCGGCTTTCTTT
-	-	TRBV19	TRBJ2-2	CASSIKGQGLFF	TGTGCCAGTAGTATAAAGGGACAAGGACTGTTTTTT
-	-	TRBV19	TRBJ1-1	CASSPGPNTEAFF	TGTGCCAGTAGTCCGGGCCCGAACACTGAAGCTTTCTTT
-	-	TRBV19	TRBJ1-5	CASKGTGRNQPQHF	TGTGCCAGTAAAGGAACAGGTCGCAATCAGCCCCAGCATTTT
-	-	TRBV5-1	TRBJ1-4	CASSSEHEKLFF	TGCGCCAGCAGCTCCGAGCATGAAAAACTGTTTTTT
-	-	TRBV5-6	TRBJ2-3	CASSLSAGAPDSTDTQYF	TGTGCCAGCAGCTTGTCCGCCGGGGCCCCCGATAGCACAGATACGCAGTATTTT
-	TRBD1	TRBV28	TRBJ1-5	CASSSSTGSMAQHF	TGTGCCAGCAGTTCCTCGACAGGGTCAATGGCCCAGCATTTT